A single sample is the source of the 18 T cell receptor beta chains below, sequenced in a study of blood T cell repertoires in COVID-19. This table comes from immunoSEQ multiplex PCR, and its TCRdb copy is limited to in-frame clones, with some not included. The data hold around 78,000 clones, with around nine tenths observed a single time. The sequenced sample was peripheral blood. These receptors all come from a woman aged 55-70 years with acute or convalescent COVID-19.

This rearrangement joins TRBV7-2 to TRBJ1-3; 9 bases map to TRBD1. Germline values: CDR1 SGHTA, CDR2 FQGNSA. The length of the CDR3 is 15 residues. Trimming cost V 5 bases and J 8 bases; bases outside gene matches: 10. The CDR3 here is CASSLQGARSDTIYF. CDR3 DNA sequence: TGTGCCAGCAGCCTACAGGGGGCGCGCTCAGACACCATATATTTT.

The rearrangement joins TRBV5-1 to TRBJ2-1; 10 nucleotides line up with TRBD1. Germline assignment: CDR1 SGHRS and CDR2 YFSETQ. CDR3 length equals 15 residues. The trim removed 0 bases at V and 7 bases at J, leaving 4 bases unmatched. CDR3 protein: CASSLGGTGENEQFF. The CDR3 DNA is TGCGCCAGCAGCTTGGGTGGGACAGGGGAGAATGAGCAGTTCTTC.

This chain uses TRBV11-2 with TRBJ2-5; 9 bases are a match to TRBD1. CDR3 length: 16 amino acids. Unmatched junction bases numbered 12, after V lost 5 bases and J lost 5 bases. Germline lookup yields CDR1 SGHAT and CDR2 FQNNGV. CDR3 coding DNA: TGTGCCAGCAGCAGAGGTGGGACAGGGACTGTGGAGACCCAGTACTTC. Translated, it gives CASSRGGTGTVETQYF.

The chain combines TRBV28 with TRBJ2-5; a possible D gene is TRBD1 (5 bases). From germline, CDR1 is MDHEN and CDR2 SYDVKM. This CDR3 has 13 amino acids. Trimming shortened V by 6 bases and J by 2 bases, and 10 bases separated the two germline ends. CDR3 bases: TGTGCCAGCAGCCACCGACAGCAAGAGACCCAGTACTTC. Protein: CASSHRQQETQYF. The entire variable domain, with the rest obtained from reference TRBV28 and TRBJ2-5, is as follows: DVKVTQSSRYLVKRTGEKVFLECVQDMDHENMFWYRQDPGLGLRLIYFSYDVKMKEKGDIPEGYSVSREKKERFSLILESASTNQTSMYLCASSHRQQETQYFGPGTRLLVL.

This clone was found once. The V and J genes are TRBV4-2 and TRBJ2-1; TRBD2 agrees at 14 bases. CDR3 size: 16 residues. Per germline, CDR1 LGHNA and CDR2 YNFKEQ. V shed 4 bases and J 8 bases; nucleotides not matched to a gene: 7. This chain's CDR3 is CASSPTTSGGADEQFF. The DNA for the CDR3 is TGTGCCAGCAGCCCCACGACTAGCGGGGGGGCTGATGAGCAGTTCTTC.

The V call is TRBV5-4, the J call TRBJ1-2, with a weak D call TRBD1 (5 bases). Germline V gives CDR1 SGHNT, CDR2 YYREEE (reference sequence). The CDR3 loop spans 14 amino acids. V was pared by 4 bases and J by 7 bases, with 17 bases between. In nucleotides, the CDR3 is TGTGCCAGCAGCCTTGACAGAACCTTCTCTGGCTACACCTTC. It codes for CASSLDRTFSGYTF.

The chain joins TRBV28 to TRBJ2-1, with TRBD2 as a possible D gene (5 bases). Trimming stripped 7 bases from V and 0 bases from J, with 16 bases between. The CDR3 runs to 16 residues. Germline CDR1 is MDHEN and CDR2 is SYDVKM. The CDR3 DNA sequence: TGTGCCAGCACAGGAGGAGCGGCCACCTCCTACAATGAGCAGTTCTTC. Translating gives CASTGGAATSYNEQFF.

V and J are TRBV11-3 and TRBJ1-1; TRBD1 is a possible D gene (5 bases). This CDR3 has 13 residues. Trimming cost V 5 bases and J 1 base, with 8 bases left between them. Germline-derived CDR1 and CDR2 are SGHNT and YENEEA. Here the CDR3 DNA reads TGTGCCAGCAGCACTGGGGCGAACACTGAAGCTTTCTTT. Translation gives CASSTGANTEAFF. The full variable domain, its missing parts supplied by reference TRBV11-3 and TRBJ1-1, is EAGVVQSPRYKIIEKKQPVAFWCNPISGHNTLYWYLQNLGQGPELLIRYENEEAVDDSQLPKDRFSAERLKGVDSTLKIQPAELGDSAVYLCASSTGANTEAFFGQGTRLTVV.

The chain carries TRBV18 and TRBJ2-3, with 8 nucleotides matching TRBD1. The germline V gene encodes CDR1 KGHSH and CDR2 LQKENI. V gave up 4 bases and J gave up 1 base; unmatched junction bases: 7. The CDR3 loop spans 16 amino acids. Here the CDR3 reads CASSQGLTGGTDTQYF. In nucleotides, the CDR3 is TGTGCCAGCTCACAGGGATTGACAGGGGGCACAGATACGCAGTATTTT.

A word on this clone: The junction departs from the called germline gene at one end, perhaps through a read error. The chain employs TRBV5-4 and TRBJ1-2; the match to TRBD1 covers 7 bases. The CDR3 totals 13 residues. Per the germline V gene, CDR1 is SGHNT and CDR2 is YYREEE (reference sequence). CDR3 amino acids: CASSLDRNGGYTF. The CDR3 nucleotides are TGTGCCAGCAGTTTGGACAGGAACGGGGGCTACACCTTC.

The chain joins TRBV20-1 to TRBJ2-1; D is unclear. Germline assignment: CDR1 DFQATT and CDR2 SNEGSKA (reference sequence). The CDR3 consists of 17 residues. V was shortened by 3 bases and J by 5 bases, with 23 bases between the two germline ends. Here the CDR3 reads CSASSVLGLGINNEQFF. As DNA, the CDR3 is TGCAGTGCTAGTTCGGTCCTTGGTCTAGGAATAAACAATGAGCAGTTCTTC.

The chain is built from TRBV27 and TRBJ1-2, with D uncertain. V was trimmed by 4 bases and J by 5 bases, leaving 5 bases between them. The CDR3 is made up of 11 amino acids. Germline V gene sequence: CDR1 MNHEY, CDR2 SMNVEV (reference sequence). The CDR3 reads CASSSYYGYTF. In DNA form, the CDR3 reads TGTGCCAGCAGTTCGTATTATGGCTACACCTTC.

The rearrangement uses TRBV5-1 and TRBJ1-2; the match to TRBD1 covers 7 bases. J was trimmed by 0 bases and V by 0 bases; bases with no gene match: 2. Germline CDR1 reads SGHRS; CDR2 reads YFSETQ. CDR3 size: 15 residues. The CDR3 region has the DNA TGCGCCAGCAGCTTGGGGCAGGGGGCTAACTATGGCTACACCTTC. This encodes CASSLGQGANYGYTF.

The V and J genes are TRBV28 and TRBJ1-5; perhaps TRBD1 as D (6 bases). Germline CDR1 and CDR2: MDHEN and SYDVKM. This CDR3 has 13 amino acids. Trimming shortened V by 8 bases and J by 9 bases, and 17 bases separated the two germline ends. The CDR3 spells CASLQGWSGPQHF. The DNA of the CDR3 is TGTGCCAGCCTACAGGGCTGGTCAGGGCCCCAGCATTTT. Together with reference TRBV28 and TRBJ1-5, the CDR3 gives the full variable domain: DVKVTQSSRYLVKRTGEKVFLECVQDMDHENMFWYRQDPGLGLRLIYFSYDVKMKEKGDIPEGYSVSREKKERFSLILESASTNQTSMYLCASLQGWSGPQHFGDGTRLSIL.

The chain has TRBV4-3 and TRBJ2-2; D not certain. Germline V CDR1 and CDR2: LGHNA, YSLEER. Trimming stripped 1 base from V and 0 bases from J, with 6 bases between. CDR3 length: 15 residues. The CDR3 region has the DNA TGCGCCAGCAGCCAAGCGGGTTCGAACACCGGGGAGCTGTTTTTT. Its protein product is CASSQAGSNTGELFF.

This clone was seen a single time. The genes are TRBV5-1 and TRBJ2-7, with no clear D. Germline values: CDR1 SGHRS, CDR2 YFSETQ. Trimming took 3 bases from V and 0 from J, leaving 10 bases between them. The CDR3 has 14 amino acids. As DNA, the CDR3 is TGCGCCAGCAGCTCCCACAGCAGCTCCTACGAGCAGTACTTC. As protein: CASSSHSSSYEQYF.

This rearrangement joins TRBV28 to TRBJ2-7; 15 nucleotides match TRBD2. The CDR3 has 15 amino acids. CDR1 MDHEN and CDR2 SYDVKM come from the germline V gene. The chain's CDR3 is CATWGLAGGSYEQYF. In DNA form, the CDR3 reads TGTGCGACATGGGGACTAGCGGGAGGCTCCTACGAGCAGTACTTC.

This clone was observed once. The chain recombines TRBV7-3 with TRBJ2-2; D is possibly TRBD1 (5 bases). The CDR3 has 14 amino acids. CDR1 is SGHTA, CDR2 FQGTGA, per germline. Deletions cut 3 bases from V and 2 bases from J, with 7 bases between. CDR3 protein: CASSFDRNTGELFF. CDR3 nucleotide sequence: TGTGCCAGCAGCTTTGACAGAAACACCGGGGAGCTGTTTTTT.